Shown below are 19 T cell receptor beta chains from a single sample sequenced in a study of T-cell reconstitution after alpha-beta-depleted transplantation in children. This sample's TCRbeta library carried unique molecular identifier barcodes. TCRdb re-called the PCR reads with MiXCR, one entry per CDR3 protein. The data show approximately 520,000 distinct CDR3 sequences, with roughly 10% seen just once and around 15% held by the top ten. The sample here was PBMCs, mostly from graft donor cells, taken 180 days after TCRalphabeta/CD19-depleted stem cell transplant. The receptor source for this set is a female patient between 2 and 10 years old who had a stem cell transplant for aplastic anemia, so the T cells may come from the graft donor.

This clonotype has just a few counts. The chain joins TRBV7-2 to TRBJ1-1, with D unclear. V was trimmed by 6 bases and J by 0 bases, leaving 14 bases between them. The V gene's germline CDR1 is SGHTA and CDR2 FQGNSA. This CDR3 spans 15 amino acids. The CDR3 loop reads CASRIIGPVNTEAFF. The CDR3 bases are TGTGCCAGCAGGATTATTGGGCCAGTGAACACTGAAGCTTTCTTT.

The CDR3 nucleotides read TGCGCCAGCAGCCCTCTAGCGGGAGCCCGCAATGAGCAGTTCTTC. Translating it yields CASSPLAGARNEQFF. This sequence joins TRBV5-1 and TRBJ2-1; 10 bases line up with TRBD2. The J segment lost 6 bases and the V segment lost 4 bases, leaving 7 bases of the junction unmatched. CDR1 SGHRS and CDR2 YFSETQ come from the germline V gene. This CDR3 is 15 amino acids long.

The V and J genes are TRBV6-1 and TRBJ2-7, with a possible D match to TRBD1 (5 bases). CDR3 length: 12 residues. V gave up 3 bases and J gave up 6 bases, with 9 bases separating them. Germline-derived CDR1 and CDR2 are MNHNS and SASEGT. The CDR3: CASSESRVEQYF. The CDR3 DNA is TGTGCCAGCAGTGAGTCCAGGGTCGAGCAGTACTTC.

A few counts support this clonotype. V is TRBV6-1 and J is TRBJ1-3, with D perhaps matching TRBD1 (5 bases). The germline V gene encodes CDR1 MNHNS and CDR2 SASEGT. This CDR3 is built from 15 residues. Trimming stripped 6 bases from V and 2 bases from J, with 14 bases between. CDR3 sequence reads: CASSSQGLTGNTIYF. The CDR3 DNA is TGTGCCAGCAGCTCTCAGGGATTGACTGGAAACACCATATATTTT.

This clonotype was found a few times. The chain is built from TRBV7-4 and TRBJ2-7; D call uncertain. The V gene's germline CDR1 is SGHVT and CDR2 SQSDAQ. The V and J ends lost 1 base and 2 bases respectively, with 9 bases between them. There are 14 residues in the CDR3. The CDR3 coding sequence is TGTGCCAGCAGCTTAGTCACTCAGCCCTACGAGCAGTACTTC. It is translated as CASSLVTQPYEQYF. Using reference TRBV7-4 and TRBJ2-7 for the parts outside the CDR3, the full variable domain is GAGVSQSPRYKVAKRGRDVALRCDSISGHVTLYWYRQTLGQGSEVLTYSQSDAQRDKSGRPSGRFSAERPERSVSTLKIQRTEQGDSAVYLCASSLVTQPYEQYFGPGTRLTVT.

This clonotype was seen only a few times. Sequence at one end of the junction differs from germline and may be a read error. The chain couples TRBV29-1 to TRBJ2-5, with D tentatively TRBD1 or TRBD2 (6 bases each). CDR3 length equals 16 residues. The germline gives CDR1 SQVTM, CDR2 ANQGSEA. Here the CDR3 reads CSVEGGLAPRWETQYF. The CDR3 DNA is TGCAGCGTGGAAGGGGGGCTAGCGCCCAGGTGGGAGACCCAGTACTTC.

This clonotype occurred a few times. V gene TRBV24-1 combines with J gene TRBJ2-7; D is possibly TRBD2 (6 bases). This CDR3 region has 13 residues. Deletions cut 9 bases from V and 3 bases from J, with 14 bases between. The germline V gene encodes CDR1 KGHDR and CDR2 SFDVKD. The CDR3 loop is CATLTEGYYEQYF. CDR3 DNA sequence: TGTGCCACCCTTACGGAGGGTTACTACGAGCAGTACTTC.

Of note for this clonotype: A clone one base away is much larger, so this may be a read error. This chain joins TRBV24-1 and TRBJ2-6, with 7 bases aligning to TRBD1. This CDR3 has 16 amino acids. Germline V gene lookup returns CDR1 KGHDR and CDR2 SFDVKD. The CDR3 loop reads CATSDDGTAGANGLTF. The CDR3, as DNA: TGTGCCACCAGTGATGACGGGACAGCTGGGGCCAACGGCCTGACTTTC.

This clonotype has only a few counts. The chain links TRBV5-1 to TRBJ1-3; D not resolved. The germline CDR1 and CDR2 sequences are SGHRS and YFSETQ. V was shortened by 4 bases and J by 7 bases, with 12 bases between the two germline ends. The CDR3 extends over 13 amino acids. The CDR3 bases are TGCGCCAGCAGCACGGTCAATGCGAACACCATATATTTT. As protein: CASSTVNANTIYF.

This clonotype was counted between two and nine times. This rearrangement joins TRBV4-3 to TRBJ2-7; 7 bases line up with TRBD2. After removal of 0 bases from V and 3 bases from J, the junction contained 5 bases not matched to a gene. Per the germline V gene, CDR1 is LGHNA and CDR2 is YSLEER. This CDR3 is 15 amino acids long. For the CDR3, the DNA is TGCGCCAGCAGCCAAGATCCGGGCGGGAGCTACGAGCAGTACTTC. Protein: CASSQDPGGSYEQYF.

The table lists this clonotype with a count of one. J is TRBJ2-1 and V is TRBV25-1; maybe TRBD1 (6 bases). V was cut by 2 bases and J by 2 bases, with 13 bases left in between. Germline CDR1 reads MGHDK; CDR2 reads SYGVNS. The length of the CDR3 is 16 residues. CDR3 in amino acids: CASSERAGDTYNEQFF. CDR3 coding DNA: TGTGCCAGCAGTGAACGCGCAGGGGATACCTACAATGAGCAGTTCTTC.

J is TRBJ1-5 and V is TRBV18, with D tentatively TRBD1 (5 bases). Germline V gene sequence: CDR1 KGHSH, CDR2 LQKENI. V lost 3 bases and J lost 4, with 10 bases in between. The CDR3 contains 14 residues. CDR3 region: CASSPGTPNQPQHF. As DNA, the CDR3 is TGTGCCAGCTCACCGGGGACCCCAAATCAGCCCCAGCATTTT.

The chain combines TRBV6-5 with TRBJ1-3; tentatively, D is TRBD1 (5 bases). Germline V lookup: CDR1 MNHEY, CDR2 SVGAGI. V lost 0 bases, J lost 0 bases, and 9 bases lay in between. CDR3 size: 16 residues. CDR3 in amino acids: CASSYSGDDSGNTIYF. CDR3 coding DNA: TGTGCCAGCAGTTACTCGGGGGACGACTCTGGAAACACCATATATTTT.

Notes on this clonotype: This may be a read error, as it is one base from a much larger clone. This likely comes from a read error, as the CDR3 has no conserved phenylalanine or tryptophan at its end. The rearrangement uses TRBV20-1 and TRBJ2-7; D is unresolved. CDR1 DFQATT and CDR2 SNEGSKA come from the germline V gene (reference sequence). The length of the CDR3 is 10 residues. The DNA of the CDR3 is TGCAGCATGGGCAGTTACGAGCAGTACTCC. Translated: CSMGSYEQYS.

This clonotype was seen repeatedly, ten times or more. The chain employs TRBV5-1 and TRBJ1-2; 12 bases fit TRBD1. CDR1 and CDR2 from the germline V gene are SGHRS and YFSETQ. V shed 0 bases and J 6 bases; nucleotides not matched to a gene: 0. The CDR3 totals 14 residues. CDR3 nucleotides: TGCGCCAGCAGCTTGGGGGACAGGGGGCATGGCTACACCTTC. It is translated as CASSLGDRGHGYTF.

This clonotype was counted many times. In DNA form, the CDR3 reads TGTGCCAGCAGCATCCACCTAGGCAGGGCGATCACTGAAGCTTTCTTT. Translating gives CASSIHLGRAITEAFF. This chain connects TRBV5-5 to TRBJ1-1, with D possibly being TRBD1 (5 bases). This CDR3 has 16 residues. The V end lost 4 bases, the J end lost 4 bases, and 20 bases lay between the germline ends. In germline, CDR1 is SGHKS, CDR2 YYEKEE (reference sequence). The whole variable domain, remainder taken from reference TRBV5-5 and TRBJ1-1, is DAGVTQSPTHLIKTRGQQVTLRCSPISGHKSVSWYQQVLGQGPQFIFQYYEKEERGRGNFPDRFSARQFPNYSSELNVNALLLGDSALYLCASSIHLGRAITEAFFGQGTRLTVV.

This clonotype was picked up many times. V is TRBV20-1 and J is TRBJ2-4; D possibly matches TRBD1 or TRBD2 (5 bases each). The CDR3 has 13 amino acids. V lost 6 bases and J 6 bases, leaving 15 bases between the germline ends. CDR1 and CDR2 (germline): DFQATT, SNEGSKA (reference sequence). As DNA, the CDR3 is TGCAGTGCCTATTATCTCGGGACAAACATTCAGTACTTC. Protein sequence: CSAYYLGTNIQYF.

This clonotype was counted only a few times. V is TRBV19 and J is TRBJ2-1; 15 positions match TRBD2. V was clipped by 1 base and J by 8 bases; unmatched bases: 3. The germline V gene encodes CDR1 LNHDA and CDR2 SQIVND (reference sequence). This CDR3 is built from 16 residues. The CDR3 DNA is TGTGCCAGTAGTATAGCCGGGACTAGCGGGAGGCATGAGCAGTTCTTC. As protein: CASSIAGTSGRHEQFF.

The V and J genes are TRBV18 and TRBJ1-1, with D perhaps matching TRBD1 (5 bases). The germline CDR1 and CDR2 sequences are KGHSH and LQKENI. V was trimmed by 3 bases and J by 3 bases, leaving 14 bases between them. This CDR3 spans 15 amino acids. The CDR3 protein is CASSPAGKRHTEAFF. The CDR3 DNA reads as TGTGCCAGCTCACCGGCAGGGAAGAGGCACACTGAAGCTTTCTTT.